The 27 T cell receptor beta chains below all came from one sample that was sequenced in a study of T cell changes during pregnancy in multiple sclerosis. Repertoires were generated with immunoSEQ multiplex PCR, while TCRdb's copy carries only in-frame clones and drops some. The sample carries 15,000 to 20,000 clones, 80% to 90% recorded once. Material: CD8+ T cells from peripheral blood mononuclear cells, obtained after pregnancy. The source is a female donor in good health, enrolled as a control in a pregnancy study.

This clone was detected only once. The gene calls are TRBV4-1 and TRBJ2-7; 10 positions agree with TRBD2. Germline trimming cut 5 bases from V and 0 bases from J; bases unmatched to any gene: 4. This CDR3 contains 15 residues. CDR1 is MGHRA and CDR2 is YSYEKL in the germline V gene. The CDR3 DNA is TGCGCCAGCAGCTACCCTAGCGGGGGCTCCTACGAGCAGTACTTC. Its translation is CASSYPSGGSYEQYF.

By frequency in the sample, this clone is medium-sized (0.01 to 0.1%). The sample holds other DNA sequences that translate to the same CDR3. The rearrangement links TRBV6-4 to TRBJ2-3; TRBD1 agrees at 9 bases. J was trimmed by 3 bases and V by 6 bases; bases with no gene match: 1. This CDR3 spans 13 amino acids. Germline lookup yields CDR1 MRHNA and CDR2 SNTAGT. CDR3 sequence reads: CASSGTGTDTQYF. CDR3 bases: TGTGCCAGCAGCGGGACAGGGACAGATACGCAGTATTTT.

This clone was seen a handful of times. The genes are TRBV10-3 and TRBJ1-6; tentatively, D is TRBD1 (6 bases). V was cut by 2 bases and J by 5 bases, with 10 bases left in between. This CDR3 region has 15 residues. From germline, CDR1 is ENHRY and CDR2 SYGVKD. CDR3 amino acids: CAISEDRFDNSPLHF. CDR3 in DNA: TGTGCCATCAGTGAGGACAGGTTCGATAATTCACCCCTCCACTTT.

J is TRBJ2-7 and V is TRBV7-2; the match to TRBD1 covers 7 bases. The CDR3 is 14 amino acids. With V trimmed by 5 bases and J by 3 bases, 7 bases remained unmatched. From germline, CDR1 is SGHTA and CDR2 FQGNSA. In DNA, the CDR3 is TGTGCCAGCAGCCCGAGATGGACAGGCTACGAGCAGTACTTC. Amino acids: CASSPRWTGYEQYF.

The chain joins TRBV7-8 to TRBJ2-3, with D possibly matching TRBD2 (5 bases). Trimming cost V 2 bases and J 5 bases, with 11 bases left between them. This CDR3 is 14 amino acids long. Looked up from germline, CDR1 is SGHVS and CDR2 is FQNEAQ. In DNA, the CDR3 is TGTGCCAGCAGCTTAAGACTATTCGGAGATACGCAGTATTTT. Protein product: CASSLRLFGDTQYF. Complete variable domain (other parts from reference TRBV7-8 and TRBJ2-3): GAGVSQSPRYKVAKRGQDVALRCDPISGHVSLFWYQQALGQGPEFLTYFQNEAQLDKSGLPSDRFFAERPEGSVSTLKIQRTQQEDSAVYLCASSLRLFGDTQYFGPGTRLTVL.

This sequence joins TRBV27 and TRBJ1-2, with a possible D match to TRBD1 (5 bases). The length of the CDR3 is 12 residues. The V gene's germline CDR1 is MNHEY and CDR2 SMNVEV (reference sequence). Deletions cut 6 bases from V and 7 bases from J, with 12 bases between. CDR3: CASRRGSGGYTF. CDR3 DNA: TGTGCCAGCAGACGGGGGTCGGGTGGCTACACCTTC.

The chain employs TRBV9 and TRBJ2-1; possibly TRBD2 for D (5 bases). Germline-derived CDR1 and CDR2 are SGDLS and YYNGEE. V was pared by 3 bases and J by 3 bases, with 7 bases between. The CDR3 loop spans 13 amino acids. CDR3 protein: CASSDTSYNEQFF. In DNA form, the CDR3 reads TGTGCCAGCAGCGATACTAGCTACAATGAGCAGTTCTTC. The full variable domain, rest sourced from reference TRBV9 and TRBJ2-1, is DSGVTQTPKHLITATGQRVTLRCSPRSGDLSVYWYQQSLDQGLQFLIQYYNGEERAKGNILERFSAQQFPDLHSELNLSSLELGDSALYFCASSDTSYNEQFFGPGTRLTVL.

This clone was recorded only once. This chain joins TRBV10-3 and TRBJ2-3; weak D call: TRBD1 (6 bases). The V end lost 0 bases, the J end lost 4 bases, and 14 bases lay between the germline ends. Germline CDR1 ENHRY, CDR2 SYGVKD. This CDR3 is 16 amino acids long. The chain's CDR3 is CAISESNREGPDTQYF. The CDR3 coding sequence is TGTGCCATCAGTGAGTCAAACAGGGAAGGCCCAGATACGCAGTATTTT.

The chain joins TRBV4-3 to TRBJ2-1; 7 nucleotides agree with TRBD1. The trim removed 1 base at V and 9 bases at J, leaving 0 bases unmatched. The CDR3 is 12 amino acids. Germline-derived CDR1 and CDR2 are LGHNA and YSLEER. CDR3 sequence (DNA): TGCGCCAGCAGCCAAGGGACAGGTGAGCAGTTCTTC. Encoded protein: CASSQGTGEQFF.

The chain carries TRBV7-9 and TRBJ1-2; TRBD1 matches at 10 bases. This CDR3 has 17 residues. The germline CDR1 and CDR2 sequences are SEHNR and FQNEAQ (reference sequence). The J segment lost 4 bases and the V segment lost 5 bases, leaving 13 bases of the junction unmatched. The CDR3 DNA reads TGTGCCAGCAGCATGATCGGGACAGGGGATATGGCCTATGGCTACACCTTC. Encoded protein: CASSMIGTGDMAYGYTF.

This clone was seen only a few times. The rearrangement joins TRBV25-1 to TRBJ1-1, with TRBD1 identical over 7 bases. The V gene's germline CDR1 is MGHDK and CDR2 SYGVNS. The CDR3 length is 17 residues. V was pared by 0 bases and J by 3 bases, with 10 bases of the junction left unmatched. This chain's CDR3 is CASSEYGTGARDTEAFF. CDR3 sequence (DNA): TGTGCCAGCAGTGAATATGGCACAGGGGCGAGGGACACTGAAGCTTTCTTT.

J is TRBJ1-3 and V is TRBV19; unclear D gene. Germline CDR1 LNHDA, CDR2 SQIVND (reference sequence). The V end lost 5 bases, the J end lost 0 bases, and 11 bases lay between the germline ends. This CDR3 is built from 15 residues. The CDR3 DNA sequence: TGTGCCAGTAGTGTAACACCGGGCTCTGGAAACACCATATATTTT. It translates to CASSVTPGSGNTIYF.

The chain has TRBV6-5 and TRBJ2-7; D gene uncertain. This CDR3 is built from 12 residues. Trimming took off 7 bases at V and 6 bases at J, with 13 bases between the two ends. Germline-derived CDR1 and CDR2 are MNHEY and SVGAGI. This CDR3 reads CASTSLGAEQYF. The CDR3 DNA is TGTGCCAGCACGAGCCTGGGCGCCGAGCAGTACTTC.

The chain links TRBV6-5 to TRBJ1-1; D uncertain. The CDR3 has 13 residues. Trimming took off 6 bases at V and 0 bases at J, with 8 bases between the two ends. Germline V gene lookup returns CDR1 MNHEY and CDR2 SVGAGI. The CDR3 here is CASRVTVNTEAFF. For the CDR3, the DNA is TGTGCCAGCAGGGTTACGGTGAACACTGAAGCTTTCTTT.

The CDR3 DNA follows: TGTGCCAGCAGCCAAGGCGGGGGGGGAAGGACTGAAGCTTTCTTT. It encodes CASSQGGGGRTEAFF. The chain recombines TRBV4-2 with TRBJ1-1; D might be TRBD1 (5 bases). V lost 1 base and J 5 bases, leaving 14 bases between the germline ends. Germline lookup yields CDR1 LGHNA and CDR2 YNFKEQ. The CDR3 runs 15 residues.

This clone was seen a handful of times. The V gene is TRBV29-1, the J gene TRBJ1-1; D gene ambiguous. V lost 1 base to trimming and J lost 5 bases, with 8 bases between them. This CDR3 has 12 amino acids. Germline V lookup: CDR1 SQVTM, CDR2 ANQGSEA. CDR3 sequence (DNA): TGCAGCGTTGAAGGGGGAGGAACTGAAGCTTTCTTT. The encoded protein is CSVEGGGTEAFF. The full variable domain, with the rest looked up from reference TRBV29-1 and TRBJ1-1, is SAVISQKPSRDICQRGTSLTIQCQVDSQVTMMFWYRQQPGQSLTLIATANQGSEATYESGFVIDKFPISRPNLTFSTLTVSNMSPEDSSIYLCSVEGGGTEAFFGQGTRLTVV.

A single count supports this clone. Its ends do not fully match the called genes, so a read error is possible. The CDR3 sequence is CASSASGTGVGGYTF. CDR3 bases: TGCGCCAGCAGCGCCTCCGGGACAGGGGTAGGTGGCTACACCTTC. The V gene is TRBV5-8, the J gene TRBJ1-2; 10 nucleotides agree with TRBD1. The germline CDR1 and CDR2 sequences are SGHTS and YDEGEE. The CDR3 consists of 15 residues.

The chain carries TRBV5-6 and TRBJ2-7; weak D call: TRBD2 (6 bases). The CDR3 is 13 residues long. The germline gives CDR1 SGHDT, CDR2 YYEEEE. The germline V and J ends were trimmed by 2 bases and 3 bases, with 9 bases remaining between them. The CDR3 region is CASSFGEVYEQYF. In nucleotides, the CDR3 is TGTGCCAGCAGCTTTGGGGAGGTCTACGAGCAGTACTTC.

The rearrangement links TRBV9 to TRBJ2-7, with 9 bases that match TRBD1. CDR1 and CDR2 (germline): SGDLS, YYNGEE. Losses at the gene ends were 3 bases for V and 2 bases for J; bases not matched to a gene: 9. The CDR3 sequence is 16 residues long. The DNA for the CDR3 is TGTGCCAGCAGCGGGGGACAGGGAAACTACACCTACGAGCAGTACTTC. This translates into CASSGGQGNYTYEQYF. Together with reference TRBV9 and TRBJ2-7, the CDR3 gives the full variable domain: DSGVTQTPKHLITATGQRVTLRCSPRSGDLSVYWYQQSLDQGLQFLIQYYNGEERAKGNILERFSAQQFPDLHSELNLSSLELGDSALYFCASSGGQGNYTYEQYFGPGTRLTVT.

V is TRBV19 and J is TRBJ2-7; TRBD1 matches 9 bases. The germline CDR1 and CDR2 sequences are LNHDA and SQIVND (reference sequence). This CDR3 has 15 amino acids. V shed 5 bases, J shed 1 base, and the junction held 6 bases outside the gene matches. CDR3 in DNA: TGTGCCAGTAGTTGGGGACAGGGTCAATCCTACGAGCAGTACTTC. It translates to CASSWGQGQSYEQYF.

CDR3 in DNA: TGTGCCAGCAGCCGGACAGAGGATGAAAAACTGTTTTTT. As protein: CASSRTEDEKLFF. The chain links TRBV16 to TRBJ1-4; maybe TRBD1 (6 bases). Trimming removed 4 bases at V and 6 bases at J, with 9 bases between. Per the germline V gene, CDR1 is KGHSY and CDR2 is FQNENV. The length of the CDR3 is 13 residues.

The chain is built from TRBV5-4 and TRBJ2-3, with 13 positions matching TRBD2. Germline V gives CDR1 SGHNT, CDR2 YYREEE (reference sequence). CDR3 length: 16 amino acids. Trimming cost V 4 bases and J 5 bases; bases outside gene matches: 7. CDR3 amino acids: CASSAGLAGAGDTQYF. The CDR3 DNA follows: TGTGCCAGCAGCGCAGGACTAGCGGGGGCTGGAGATACGCAGTATTTT.

This clone was picked up one time. The V gene is TRBV5-1, the J gene TRBJ2-5; 8 positions match TRBD1. CDR1 is SGHRS, CDR2 YFSETQ, per germline. There are 13 residues in the CDR3. The J segment lost 5 bases and the V segment lost 7 bases, leaving 7 bases of the junction unmatched. Written as DNA, the CDR3 is TGCGCCAGCGGACAGGGATCTACGGAGACCCAGTACTTC. Amino acid sequence: CASGQGSTETQYF. Full variable domain (missing parts from reference TRBV5-1 and TRBJ2-5): KAGVTQTPRYLIKTRGQQVTLSCSPISGHRSVSWYQQTPGQGLQFLFEYFSETQRNKGNFPGRFSGRQFSNSRSEMNVSTLELGDSALYLCASGQGSTETQYFGPGTRLLVL.

This sequence joins TRBV6-5 and TRBJ1-2, with no clear D. CDR3 length equals 11 residues. In germline, CDR1 is MNHEY, CDR2 SVGAGI. Trimming took 7 bases from V and 3 from J, leaving 6 bases between them. CDR3: CASTPDYGYTF. The CDR3 DNA follows: TGTGCCAGCACCCCGGACTATGGCTACACCTTC.

This sequence joins TRBV9 and TRBJ1-1; D call uncertain. Germline V CDR1 and CDR2: SGDLS, YYNGEE. The CDR3 spans 17 residues. The V end lost 0 bases, the J end lost 3 bases, and 18 bases lay between the germline ends. The CDR3 coding sequence is TGTGCCAGCAGCGTAGTGGAGGTCGTGGTCGGATACACTGAAGCTTTCTTT. Its protein is CASSVVEVVVGYTEAFF.

The chain links TRBV27 to TRBJ1-1; D is undetermined. V dropped 6 bases and J dropped 1 base, with 12 bases sitting between them. CDR3 length equals 14 residues. The germline CDR1 and CDR2 sequences are MNHEY and SMNVEV (reference sequence). This chain's CDR3 is CASRIGGPNTEAFF. The DNA for the CDR3 is TGTGCCAGCAGGATTGGAGGCCCGAACACTGAAGCTTTCTTT.

This clone turned up a few times. The chain recombines TRBV4-3 with TRBJ1-1; 7 nucleotides agree with TRBD1. Germline-derived CDR1 and CDR2 are LGHNA and YSLEER. This CDR3 has 13 amino acids. V lost 3 bases, J lost 3 bases, and 1 base stayed unmatched. CDR3 bases: TGCGCCAGCAGCCAGACAGGGTACACTGAAGCTTTCTTT. Its translation: CASSQTGYTEAFF.